This is a list of T cell receptor beta chains from one sample in a study of cytomegalovirus exposure and HLA in healthy donors. Assay: immunoSEQ multiplex PCR; the TCRdb copy retains only in-frame clones and omits some. There are some 99,000 clones in the sample; around 73% occur only once, and about 8.4% lies in the top ten. The sample taken for sequencing was PBMCs. The receptor set was obtained from a man between 40 and 49 years old in good health and CMV-seronegative. CDR3s include the opening cysteine and the closing phenylalanine or tryptophan.

v_call: TRBV27; j_call: TRBJ2-5; cdr3_aa: CASSWSSQETQYF
v_call: TRBV7-8; j_call: TRBJ1-1; cdr3_aa: CASSRRTGPRVNTEAFF
v_call: TRBV4-3; j_call: TRBJ2-7; cdr3_aa: CASSQDRGAPYEQYF
v_call: TRBV15; j_call: TRBJ2-7; cdr3_aa: CATSSLASGGTYEQYF
v_call: TRBV18; j_call: TRBJ2-5; cdr3_aa: CASSPRLGQGQETQYF
v_call: TRBV6-6; j_call: TRBJ2-5; cdr3_aa: CASSYSPAGSRETQYF
v_call: TRBV7-2; j_call: TRBJ1-2; cdr3_aa: CASSPSGTGTYGYTF
v_call: TRBV29-1; j_call: TRBJ2-3; cdr3_aa: CSAGGRTDTQYF
v_call: TRBV28; j_call: TRBJ2-7; cdr3_aa: CASSLPGTDDEQYF
v_call: TRBV10-3; j_call: TRBJ1-6; cdr3_aa: CAGGEDRGISPLHF
v_call: TRBV7-2; j_call: .; cdr3_aa: CASSFDRGPYEQYF
v_call: TRBV5-1; j_call: TRBJ2-7; cdr3_aa: CASSLGASGGPQQYF
v_call: TRBV7-8; j_call: TRBJ2-7; cdr3_aa: CASSLEEGLYEQYF
v_call: TRBV4-3; j_call: TRBJ2-7; cdr3_aa: CASSQRGGSSYEQYF
v_call: TRBV7-2; j_call: TRBJ1-2; cdr3_aa: CASSLAVGNYGYTF
v_call: TRBV9; j_call: TRBJ2-1; cdr3_aa: CASSVKQRGGLSYNEQFF
v_call: TRBV15; j_call: TRBJ2-3; cdr3_aa: CATSRGPGHRTDTQYF
v_call: TRBV6-5; j_call: TRBJ1-1; cdr3_aa: CASSRTGNTEAFF
v_call: TRBV7-8; j_call: TRBJ1-5; cdr3_aa: CASSTQGTGRIQPQHF
v_call: TRBV7-8; j_call: TRBJ1-5; cdr3_aa: CASSPQGLSNQPQHF
v_call: TRBV25-1; j_call: TRBJ2-7; cdr3_aa: CASSDTGDPPHEQYF
v_call: TRBV4-2; j_call: TRBJ1-2; cdr3_aa: CASSQVGQIYGYTF
v_call: TRBV5-1; j_call: TRBJ2-3; cdr3_aa: CASSSDRGSRYF
v_call: TRBV7-9; j_call: TRBJ2-7; cdr3_aa: CASSIKRTDTRTYEQYF
v_call: TRBV18; j_call: TRBJ2-1; cdr3_aa: CASSPEQGLGGANEQFF
v_call: TRBV7-9; j_call: TRBJ1-1; cdr3_aa: CASSLGAETEAFF
v_call: TRBV4-1; j_call: TRBJ2-1; cdr3_aa: CASSQALVVNEQFF
v_call: TRBV5-1; j_call: TRBJ1-4; cdr3_aa: CASSRDLGEGEKLFF
v_call: TRBV19; j_call: TRBJ1-5; cdr3_aa: CASSMSDKNQPQHF
v_call: TRBV30; j_call: TRBJ1-1; cdr3_aa: CAWSAYRTEAFF
v_call: TRBV7-8; j_call: TRBJ2-7; cdr3_aa: CASSDGTVYNHDF
v_call: TRBV9; j_call: TRBJ2-2; cdr3_aa: CASSARGGGTGELFF
v_call: TRBV5-5; j_call: TRBJ1-5; cdr3_aa: CASSLGGEVINQPQHF
v_call: TRBV28; j_call: TRBJ1-6; cdr3_aa: CASSPGVTLHF
v_call: TRBV6-6; j_call: TRBJ1-5; cdr3_aa: CASSRGGHNSNQPQHF